This T cell receptor (beta chain) derives from a study of OX40 agonist ivuxolimab in advanced cancers. Study conclusions and caveats: Among the lowest peripheral clonal expansion occurred in 0.1-3.0 mg/kg partial responders.

V was cut by 0 bases and J by 1 base, with 10 bases left in between. The germline CDR1 and CDR2 sequences are LGHNA and YNFKEQ. This CDR3 has 16 residues. Libraries were prepared by immunoSEQ multiplex PCR; TCRdb keeps only in-frame clonotypes and omits some of them. Altogether roughly 64,000 clones are present, about 90% being singletons, with the ten largest covering 5.2%. Comment on this clone: Its antigen is unknown.

The sequence was obtained from an adult with an advanced solid tumor such as melanoma, head and neck, liver or kidney cancer. Sequencing was performed on CD4+ or CD8+ T cells sorted from blood, taken in a trial of the OX40 agonist ivuxolimab. The chain couples TRBV4-2 to TRBJ2-4; D unresolved. The DNA for the CDR3 is TGTGCCAGCAGCCAAGATGGAAGTGTGGCCAAAAACATTCAGTACTTC. Translated, it gives CASSQDGSVAKNIQYF.